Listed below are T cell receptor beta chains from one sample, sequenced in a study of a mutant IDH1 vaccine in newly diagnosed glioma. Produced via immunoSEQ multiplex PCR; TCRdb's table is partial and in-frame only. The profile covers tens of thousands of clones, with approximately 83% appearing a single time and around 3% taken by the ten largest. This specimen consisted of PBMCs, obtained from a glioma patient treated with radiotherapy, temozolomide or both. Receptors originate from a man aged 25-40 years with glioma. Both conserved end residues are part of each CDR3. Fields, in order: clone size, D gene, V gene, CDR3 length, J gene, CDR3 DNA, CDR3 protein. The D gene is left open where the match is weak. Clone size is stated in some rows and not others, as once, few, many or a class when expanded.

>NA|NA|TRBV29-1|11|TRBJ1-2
TGCAGCGCCGGTGGGGGAGAGGGCTACACCTTC
CSAGGGEGYTF
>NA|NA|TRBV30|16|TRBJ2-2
TGTGCCTGGAGGCGTTTAAAGACTCTATACACCGGGGAGCTGTTTTTT
CAWRRLKTLYTGELFF
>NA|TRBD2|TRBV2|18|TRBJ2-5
TGTGCCAGTGGGATTACTAGCGGGGGCCGCGCCGATCAAGAGACCCAGTACTTC
CASGITSGGRADQETQYF
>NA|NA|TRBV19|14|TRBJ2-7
TGTGCCAGTAGCAATAGAGAAGATTCGGGGAAGCAGTACTTC
CASSNREDSGKQYF
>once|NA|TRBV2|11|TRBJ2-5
TGTGCCAGCACCCTGAGGGGACCCCAGTACTTC
CASTLRGPQYF
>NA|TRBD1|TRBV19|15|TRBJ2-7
TGTGCCAGTAGTATGGGTAGGACAGGAAACTACGAGCAGTACTTC
CASSMGRTGNYEQYF
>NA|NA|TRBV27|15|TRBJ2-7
TGTGCCAGCAGTCGGAACTCGGGGACCTCCTACGAGCAGTACTTC
CASSRNSGTSYEQYF
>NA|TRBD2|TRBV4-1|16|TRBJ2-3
TGCGCCAGCAGAGAGGGCGGGGGGACAAGCACAGATACGCAGTATTTT
CASREGGGTSTDTQYF
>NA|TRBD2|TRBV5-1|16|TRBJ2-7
TGCGCCAGCAGCTTGAGACTAGCGGGGGCCCAAGCGCAGCAGTACTTC
CASSLRLAGAQAQQYF
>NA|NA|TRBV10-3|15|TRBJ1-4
TGTGCCATCAGTGAGCGACAGTTTTCTAATGAAAAACTGTTTTTT
CAISERQFSNEKLFF
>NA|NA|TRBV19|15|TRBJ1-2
TGTGCCGCGAGAGGTTCAGGCTGGGTCAACTATGGCTACACCTTC
CAARGSGWVNYGYTF
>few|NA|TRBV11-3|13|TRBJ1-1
TGTGCCAGCAGCTTAGATTCGGCCACTGAAGCTTTCTTT
CASSLDSATEAFF
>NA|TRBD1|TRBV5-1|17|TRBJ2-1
TGCGCCAGCAGCGCGGCTAGGGACAGACTAACCTACAATGAGCAGTTCTTC
CASSAARDRLTYNEQFF
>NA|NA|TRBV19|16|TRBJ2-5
TGTGCCAGTAGTCCTCAGGGACAGTTAGGAGGGGAGACCCAGTACTTC
CASSPQGQLGGETQYF
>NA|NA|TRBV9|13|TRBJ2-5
TGTGCCAGCAGCGGCGTAGATACGGAGACCCAGTACTTC
CASSGVDTETQYF
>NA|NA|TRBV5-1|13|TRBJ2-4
TGCGCCAGCAGTCATGGGATCGGAAACATTCAGTACTTC
CASSHGIGNIQYF
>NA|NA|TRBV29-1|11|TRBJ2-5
TGCAGCACCAGCGCTGGCGAAGAGCAGTACTTC
CSTSAGEEQYF
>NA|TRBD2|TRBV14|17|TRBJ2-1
TGTGCCAGCAGCCTTTGGATCGGGGGGGCCATCTACAATGAGCAGTTCTTC
CASSLWIGGAIYNEQFF
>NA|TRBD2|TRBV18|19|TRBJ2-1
TGTGCCAGCTCACCACGAGCAGTTCGGGGGGGCTCTTACAACAATGAGCAGTTCTTC
CASSPRAVRGGSYNNEQFF
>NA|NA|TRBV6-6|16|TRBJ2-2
TGTGCCAGCAGCCTATGGATGGGACAAAACACCGGGGAGCTGTTTTTT
CASSLWMGQNTGELFF
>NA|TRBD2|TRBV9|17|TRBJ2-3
TGTGCCAGCAGCGTAGGGGATAGCGGGGGGTTCACAGATACGCAGTATTTT
CASSVGDSGGFTDTQYF
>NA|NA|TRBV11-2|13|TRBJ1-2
TGTGCCAGCAGCCAGAATGCAGACTATGGCTACACCTTC
CASSQNADYGYTF
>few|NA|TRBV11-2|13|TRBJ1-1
TGTGCCAGCAGCTTAGTCTTTGGGGCCGAAGCTTTCTTT
CASSLVFGAEAFF
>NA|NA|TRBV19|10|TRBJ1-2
TGTGCCACCCGTTTTGGGGGCTACACCTTC
CATRFGGYTF
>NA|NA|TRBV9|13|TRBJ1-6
TGTGCCAGCAGCGAAAGGTATAATTCACCCCTCCACTTT
CASSERYNSPLHF